The 16 T cell receptor beta chains reported below all come from one sample, sequenced in a study of graft-versus-host responses after intestinal transplantation. These receptors lack a known antigen. Measured with immunoSEQ multiplex PCR; TCRdb has only the in-frame clones, and not every one. The profile covers about 71,000 clones, with roughly 91% appearing a single time and approximately 1.4% taken by the ten largest. The sequencing here drew on unstimulated CD8+ T cells sorted from spleen or lymph node cells, taken before intestinal transplant. The receptors were gathered from a human donor who received an intestinal transplant.

The gene calls are TRBV6-1 and TRBJ2-3; D call uncertain. The germline gives CDR1 MNHNS, CDR2 SASEGT. CDR3 length: 11 amino acids. Trimming pared 5 bases from V and 4 bases from J, leaving 4 bases between. The CDR3 protein is CASSQSDTQYF. For the CDR3, the DNA is TGTGCCAGCAGTCAGTCAGATACGCAGTATTTT.

This clone was detected only once. The V call is TRBV9, the J call TRBJ1-2; 9 bases align to TRBD1. This CDR3 has 12 amino acids. The V and J ends lost 7 bases and 8 bases, in that order; junction bases with no gene match: 6. Per the germline V gene, CDR1 is SGDLS and CDR2 is YYNGEE. CDR3 amino acids: CASGTGGSGYTF. The CDR3 DNA follows: TGTGCCAGCGGCACAGGGGGCTCCGGCTACACCTTC.

The CDR3 sequence is CASSPTSGGQGETQYF. DNA of the CDR3: TGTGCCAGCAGCCCCACTAGCGGGGGGCAGGGAGAGACCCAGTACTTC. The chain uses TRBV9 and TRBJ2-5; TRBD2 agrees at 12 bases. The CDR3 is 16 amino acids. V lost 4 bases to trimming and J lost 4 bases; unmatched junction nucleotides: 8. Germline assignment: CDR1 SGDLS and CDR2 YYNGEE. The whole variable domain, remainder taken from reference TRBV9 and TRBJ2-5, is DSGVTQTPKHLITATGQRVTLRCSPRSGDLSVYWYQQSLDQGLQFLIQYYNGEERAKGNILERFSAQQFPDLHSELNLSSLELGDSALYFCASSPTSGGQGETQYFGPGTRLLVL.

The chain employs TRBV25-1 and TRBJ1-5; D possibly corresponds to TRBD1 (6 bases). Trimming took off 1 base at V and 8 bases at J, with 6 bases between the two ends. In germline, CDR1 is MGHDK, CDR2 SYGVNS. The CDR3 length is 12 residues. The CDR3 reads CASSESGEPQHF. The CDR3 coding sequence is TGTGCCAGCAGTGAATCAGGGGAGCCCCAGCATTTT.

The V gene is TRBV6-1, the J gene TRBJ1-6; D is ambiguous. Trimming removed 6 bases from V and 6 bases from J, with 6 bases in between. This CDR3 is built from 12 residues. CDR1 is MNHNS, CDR2 SASEGT, per germline. The CDR3 is CASSPLNSPLHF. In DNA form, the CDR3 reads TGTGCCAGCAGCCCCCTTAATTCACCCCTCCACTTT.

This rearrangement joins TRBV9 to TRBJ2-2; D call uncertain. Germline V gene sequence: CDR1 SGDLS, CDR2 YYNGEE. CDR3 length: 12 amino acids. Trimming shortened V by 5 bases and J by 2 bases, and 4 bases separated the two germline ends. The CDR3 sequence is CASRGNTGELFF. The CDR3 nucleotides are TGTGCCAGCAGGGGCAACACCGGGGAGCTGTTTTTT.

The chain joins TRBV18 to TRBJ2-3; a weak D match, TRBD1 (6 bases). Trimming left V 3 bases short and J 4 bases short, with 8 bases between. Germline CDR1 KGHSH, CDR2 LQKENI. The CDR3 has 13 amino acids. CDR3 DNA: TGTGCCAGCTCACCGGGACATTCAGATACGCAGTATTTT. Encoded protein: CASSPGHSDTQYF.

The V and J genes are TRBV10-2 and TRBJ2-2; 7 nucleotides line up with TRBD1. Trimming removed 5 bases from V and 3 bases from J; junction bases left unmatched: 6. This CDR3 has 15 amino acids. Germline CDR1 and CDR2: WSHSY and SAAADI. The CDR3 reads CASSHGTDDTGELFF. CDR3 coding DNA: TGCGCCAGCAGTCACGGGACAGACGACACCGGGGAGCTGTTTTTT.

The chain recombines TRBV9 with TRBJ1-1, with TRBD1 identical over 8 bases. CDR1 is SGDLS and CDR2 is YYNGEE in the germline V gene. This CDR3 has 16 amino acids. V gave up 4 bases and J gave up 0 bases; unmatched junction bases: 8. CDR3 loop: CASSPQGAGMNTEAFF. The CDR3 nucleotides read TGTGCCAGCAGCCCTCAGGGGGCGGGGATGAACACTGAAGCTTTCTTT.

This chain joins TRBV2 and TRBJ2-3; TRBD1 agrees at 7 bases. The CDR3 spans 16 residues. V trimming: 4 bases; J trimming: 2 bases; junction bases outside the gene matches: 9. The V gene's germline CDR1 is SNHLY and CDR2 FYNNEI. The CDR3: CASSGEGGRSTDTQYF. The CDR3, as DNA: TGTGCCAGCAGTGGGGAAGGGGGCCGATCCACAGATACGCAGTATTTT.

The rearrangement joins TRBV13 to TRBJ1-1; D is ambiguous. In germline, CDR1 is PRHDT, CDR2 FYEKMQ (reference sequence). V dropped 2 bases and J dropped 10 bases, with 11 bases sitting between them. The CDR3 is 12 residues long. CDR3: CASSLSYSGAFF. Written as DNA, the CDR3 is TGTGCCAGCAGCTTATCCTATTCGGGAGCTTTCTTT.

The rearrangement uses TRBV29-1 and TRBJ1-2, with 11 bases lining up with TRBD1. This CDR3 contains 14 residues. Germline V CDR1 and CDR2: SQVTM, ANQGSEA. Trimming took 4 bases from V and 8 from J; bases not matched to a gene: 9. The CDR3: CSVGLGQGAEGYTF. The CDR3 DNA reads as TGCAGCGTTGGCCTCGGACAGGGGGCGGAAGGCTACACCTTC.

V is TRBV9 and J is TRBJ1-2; 12 bases are a match to TRBD1. The CDR3 runs 16 residues. Per germline, CDR1 SGDLS and CDR2 YYNGEE. The V and J ends lost 3 bases and 4 bases, in that order; junction bases with no gene match: 7. The CDR3 loop reads CASSGRDRGRGYGYTF. Written as DNA, the CDR3 is TGTGCCAGCAGCGGCCGGGACAGGGGGCGCGGCTATGGCTACACCTTC.

This clone has only a few counts. J is TRBJ2-1 and V is TRBV7-9, with 8 bases matching TRBD1. The CDR3 extends over 15 amino acids. CDR1 SEHNR and CDR2 FQNEAQ come from the germline V gene (reference sequence). V lost 3 bases to trimming and J lost 5 bases; unmatched junction nucleotides: 6. CDR3 sequence reads: CASSLSQGEHNEQFF. The DNA for the CDR3 is TGTGCCAGCAGCTTGTCACAGGGGGAACACAATGAGCAGTTCTTC.

This chain links TRBV2 with TRBJ2-1; tentatively, D is TRBD2 (6 bases). The CDR3 totals 15 residues. Germline V gene sequence: CDR1 SNHLY, CDR2 FYNNEI. V was cut by 7 bases and J by 6 bases, with 19 bases left in between. The CDR3 loop is CASTILRGMVNEQFF. The CDR3 DNA sequence: TGTGCCAGCACCATCCTGCGGGGAATGGTCAATGAGCAGTTCTTC.

This clone came up a few times. The chain couples TRBV9 to TRBJ2-3; D possibly corresponds to TRBD1 (5 bases). The V end lost 3 bases, the J end lost 4 bases, and 12 bases lay between the germline ends. CDR1 is SGDLS, CDR2 YYNGEE, per germline. The CDR3 is 14 residues long. CDR3 in DNA: TGTGCCAGCAGCGCCGACCAGGGTGCAGATACGCAGTATTTT. This codes for CASSADQGADTQYF.